Below, one T cell receptor beta chain is given with its context. The data stem from a study of blood T cell repertoires in COVID-19. Study context: Collection of acute and convalescent COVID-19 samples took place in the United States, Italy and Spain. The cDNA or gDNA used as material had been derived from T cells, B-cell-depleted T cells, or PBMCs.

Methods used by the authors: The authors estimated nucleated cell counts from reference gene primer amplification. Some clones are missing from TCRdb's copy, which holds only in-frame ones; the method was immunoSEQ multiplex PCR. The V and J calls and clone size come from that table; D and trimming were worked out from the DNA. The data contain 150,000 or so clones, about 87% of them singletons. V shed 2 bases, J shed 4 bases, and the junction held 1 base outside the gene matches. Per germline, CDR1 SGHRS and CDR2 YFSETQ. The CDR3 loop spans 13 amino acids. Input material: peripheral blood. This sequence joins TRBV5-1 and TRBJ2-5; 8 bases line up with TRBD1. This clonotype was sampled from a woman aged 50 to 60 with acute or convalescent COVID-19. The CDR3, as DNA: TGCGCCAGCAGCTTCACAGGGGGAGAGACCCAGTACTTC. Its protein is CASSFTGGETQYF.